This T cell receptor (beta chain) was sequenced during a study of regulatory T cells. Study conclusions and caveats: Treg repertoire restriction varied and was strongest in the two most severe patients. Compared with controls, patient regulatory T-cell samples yielded roughly tenfold fewer unique productive reads. In patients, unique TRB V-J pairs were restricted and V/J usage skewed, especially in Tregs. Compared with autologous conventional CD4+ cells and control regulatory cells, CD3G-deficient regulatory T cells showed reduced diversity.

Regarding this clone: Its target is not known.

The PCR used 52 TRBV and 13 TRBJ primers. Assay used: immunoSEQ multiplex PCR; TCRdb lists only in-frame clones, some missing. The sample records 3,200 or so clones, about 93% being singletons. Sorting split CD4+ cells into CD25-high CD127-low Tregs and CD25-low CD127-high conventional T cells. The sequencing input was CD4+ Tregs sorted from blood. The TCR sequence derives from a young adult with CD3G deficiency.

DNA for the CDR3: TGTGCCAGCAGCAACGCGGGCTCAGGGAAACATACGCAGTATTTT. Translated, it gives CASSNAGSGKHTQYF. The V call is TRBV7-9, the J call TRBJ2-3, with D perhaps given as TRBD1 or TRBD2 (5 bases each). Trimming shortened V by 5 bases and J by 7 bases, and 19 bases separated the two germline ends. Germline V gene lookup returns CDR1 SEHNR and CDR2 FQNEAQ (reference sequence). CDR3 length: 15 amino acids.